This entry is about one T cell receptor beta chain. Its antigen remains unidentified. Researchers collected about 9.7 milliliters of peripheral blood from every single donor. No fewer than 5.5 micrograms of total RNA were isolated from every sample. The data belong to a study of blood T cells in healthy people across ages. Study conclusions and caveats: Strong correlation existed between TCR beta diversity and naive T cell percentage.

The authors ran a second PCR of roughly 6 to 12 cycles using a sample-barcoded 5' primer and a J-beta primer mix. Every single cDNA molecule received a tag from a template-switch adaptor with 12 random nucleotides. Each CDR3 protein is one row after TCRdb ran MiXCR on the 5' RACE reads. The sample lists fewer than 950,000 distinct CDR3 sequences, less than 70% occurring once. This CDR3 is built from 18 residues. Trimming took 5 bases from V and 2 from J; bases not matched to a gene: 15. Per the germline V gene, CDR1 is SGDLS and CDR2 is YYNGEE. The source of this sequence is a man aged 80 or over in good health. The source material was blood. V and J are TRBV9 and TRBJ2-3, with TRBD2 matching over 9 bases. In DNA, the CDR3 is TGTGCCAGCAGTTCTTCTAGCGGGGCGCCTGTAATCACAGATACGCAGTATTTT. Protein product: CASSSSSGAPVITDTQYF. The variable domain in full, completed from reference TRBV9 and TRBJ2-3, reads DSGVTQTPKHLITATGQRVTLRCSPRSGDLSVYWYQQSLDQGLQFLIQYYNGEERAKGNILERFSAQQFPDLHSELNLSSLELGDSALYFCASSSSSGAPVITDTQYFGPGTRLTVL.